This T cell receptor (beta chain) is from a study of blood T cell repertoires in COVID-19. Whole-study context: Samples taken during acute and convalescent COVID-19 were collected in the United States, Italy and Spain. T cells, B-cell-depleted T cells, or PBMCs provided the cDNA or gDNA that served as material.

This CDR3 has 15 amino acids. Germline V CDR1 and CDR2: LNHNV, YYDKDF (reference sequence). V dropped 4 bases and J dropped 1; count of bases not matched to a gene: 5. This clone was found a few times. The protocol was immunoSEQ multiplex PCR, while the TCRdb copy is restricted to in-frame clones and leaves out a portion. The data show around 100,000 clones, 91% seen once. The rearrangement links TRBV15 to TRBJ2-3, with TRBD2 identical over 7 bases. The receptor was derived from a human donor in a cohort sampled during active COVID-19. The specimen sequenced was peripheral blood. The CDR3 here is CATSISGYRTDTQYF. For the CDR3, the DNA is TGTGCCACCAGCATTAGCGGGTACCGCACAGATACGCAGTATTTT. Supplemented by reference TRBV15 and TRBJ2-3, the full variable domain reads DAMVIQNPRYQVTQFGKPVTLSCSQTLNHNVMYWYQQKSSQAPKLLFHYYDKDFNNEADTPDNFQSRRPNTSFCFLDIRSPGLGDTAMYLCATSISGYRTDTQYFGPGTRLTVL.